The 18 T cell receptor beta chains given below trace back to one sample, sequenced in a study of shared clonotypes between healthy human individuals. Here immunoSEQ multiplex PCR was the method, and the copy in TCRdb shows in-frame clones only, minus some. Of 300,000 to 350,000 clones detected, 73% appear once; the ten largest clones hold over 9.5%. Sample: memory CD4+ T cells sorted from blood. Indicated subset: CD45RA-negative fraction. Source of these receptors: a man aged 30 to 45 in good health.

This chain joins TRBV27 and TRBJ2-7, with a weak D call TRBD2 (6 bases). The germline V and J ends were trimmed by 0 bases and 3 bases, with 12 bases remaining between them. The length of the CDR3 is 15 residues. CDR1 and CDR2 (germline): MNHEY, SMNVEV (reference sequence). CDR3 loop: CASSLSRTDYYEQYF. The CDR3 DNA reads as TGTGCCAGCAGTTTATCAAGGACGGACTACTACGAGCAGTACTTC.

The chain recombines TRBV6-1 with TRBJ2-7; TRBD2 matches at 8 bases. This CDR3 spans 15 amino acids. Trimming took 6 bases from V and 6 from J; bases not matched to a gene: 13. The germline gives CDR1 MNHNS, CDR2 SASEGT. The CDR3 region has the DNA TGTGCCAGCAGAGGTAGACTAGCGTATGGGGTCGAGCAGTACTTC. Amino acid sequence: CASRGRLAYGVEQYF.

This chain links TRBV6-5 with TRBJ2-7; 10 bases match TRBD2. After removal of 5 bases from V and 1 base from J, the junction contained 5 bases not matched to a gene. The germline V gene encodes CDR1 MNHEY and CDR2 SVGAGI. The CDR3 runs to 15 residues. In DNA form, the CDR3 reads TGTGCCAGCAGTAGGAGCGGGAGGGGGTCCTACGAGCAGTACTTC. Translating gives CASSRSGRGSYEQYF.

With regard to this clone: A far more abundant clone sits one base away, making this likely a read error. The same CDR3 also results from other DNA sequences found in this sample. CDR3 loop: CASSYGTGISYEQYF. The CDR3 DNA follows: TGTGCCAGTAGTTACGGTACAGGGATCTCCTACGAGCAGTACTTC. V gene TRBV6-5 combines with J gene TRBJ2-7; tentative D call: TRBD1 (6 bases). The germline CDR1 and CDR2 sequences are MNHEY and SVGAGI. CDR3 length: 15 amino acids.

The table lists this clone with a few counts. The gene calls are TRBV6-1 and TRBJ2-7; 9 bases are a match to TRBD1. The junction had 22 bases not matched to a gene; V was cut back by 4 bases and J by 6 bases. The germline V gene encodes CDR1 MNHNS and CDR2 SASEGT. This CDR3 is 19 amino acids long. The CDR3 sequence is CASSARTGDRRRSLSEQYF. CDR3 nucleotide sequence: TGTGCCAGCAGTGCTCGGACAGGGGATCGTCGGCGGAGCCTCTCCGAGCAGTACTTC.

A single count supports this clone. V gene TRBV7-2 combines with J gene TRBJ1-5, with D tentatively TRBD1 (5 bases). V was shortened by 3 bases and J by 4 bases, with 13 bases between the two germline ends. The CDR3 consists of 15 residues. Germline V lookup: CDR1 SGHTA, CDR2 FQGNSA. The CDR3 sequence is CASSFGTQDNQPQHF. The CDR3, as DNA: TGTGCCAGCAGCTTCGGGACGCAGGATAATCAGCCCCAGCATTTT.

The CDR3 region is CASSWRGEGETQYF. For the CDR3, the DNA is TGCGCCAGCAGCTGGAGGGGAGAGGGGGAGACCCAGTACTTC. V gene TRBV5-1 combines with J gene TRBJ2-5; perhaps TRBD2 as D (6 bases). From germline, CDR1 is SGHRS and CDR2 YFSETQ. Trimming shortened V by 3 bases and J by 5 bases, and 14 bases separated the two germline ends. The CDR3 is made up of 14 amino acids.

The CDR3 sequence: CSVVGGGETQYF. Here the CDR3 DNA reads TGCAGCGTTGTGGGTGGCGGCGAGACCCAGTACTTC. The chain joins TRBV29-1 to TRBJ2-5; D not resolved. CDR1 and CDR2 (germline): SQVTM, ANQGSEA. The CDR3 runs 12 residues. Trimming took 4 bases from V and 5 from J, leaving 11 bases between them.

The rearrangement joins TRBV15 to TRBJ2-3; the D gene is possibly TRBD2 (6 bases). The germline CDR1 and CDR2 sequences are LNHNV and YYDKDF (reference sequence). CDR3 size: 15 residues. Trimming took 0 bases from V and 0 from J, leaving 7 bases between them. As DNA, the CDR3 is TGTGCCACCAGCAGAGAGGGGGGAAGCACAGATACGCAGTATTTT. Translating gives CATSREGGSTDTQYF.

The V call is TRBV6-4, the J call TRBJ2-1; TRBD1 aligns across 9 bases. V shed 4 bases and J 9 bases; nucleotides not matched to a gene: 10. This CDR3 spans 15 amino acids. Germline CDR1 reads MRHNA; CDR2 reads SNTAGT. The CDR3 coding sequence is TGTGCCAGCAGTGCATCGGGACAGGGCCGTGGTGAGCAGTTCTTC. This sequence encodes CASSASGQGRGEQFF.

V gene TRBV1 combines with J gene TRBJ1-5; the D segment call TRBD1 is taken from the table without a DNA check. TRBV1 is a pseudogene locus. The CDR3 spans 17 residues. The CDR3 region has the DNA TGCACCAGCAGCCCCCCCCGAGGGGACATAAGCATTCAGCCCCAGCATTTT. This encodes CTSSPPRGDISIQPQHF.

The rearrangement joins TRBV4-2 to TRBJ1-2; D unclear. This CDR3 spans 15 amino acids. The V end lost 0 bases, the J end lost 0 bases, and 8 bases lay between the germline ends. Germline CDR1 reads LGHNA; CDR2 reads YNFKEQ. CDR3 loop: CASSQDYTANYGYTF. For the CDR3, the DNA is TGTGCCAGCAGCCAAGATTACACAGCTAACTATGGCTACACCTTC.

Only a few counts were recorded for this clone. The V and J genes are TRBV27 and TRBJ2-2; TRBD2 might be the D (6 bases). This CDR3 is built from 19 residues. From germline, CDR1 is MNHEY and CDR2 SMNVEV (reference sequence). Trimming took off 3 bases at V and 4 bases at J, with 24 bases between the two ends. The CDR3, as DNA: TGTGCCAGCAGTTTTTATGGGGTCCACGGGAGAGGAGCCACCGGGGAGCTGTTTTTT. This sequence encodes CASSFYGVHGRGATGELFF.

The CDR3 loop reads CASSYRGQGRETQYF. The DNA of the CDR3 is TGTGCCAGCAGTTACCGAGGACAGGGCCGAGAGACCCAGTACTTC. The chain is built from TRBV6-6 and TRBJ2-5; 8 positions agree with TRBD1. V shed 2 bases, J shed 4 bases, and the junction held 6 bases outside the gene matches. Germline V gene data show CDR1 as MNHNY and CDR2 as SVGAGI (reference sequence). The CDR3 has 15 amino acids.

Comment on this clone: Other DNA sequences within the sample encode an identical CDR3. The J gene is TRBJ2-5, the V gene TRBV11-2, with D unclear. The CDR3 contains 12 residues. Germline lookup yields CDR1 SGHAT and CDR2 FQNNGV. Deletions cut 1 base from V and 4 bases from J, with 4 bases between. The CDR3 DNA is TGTGCCAGCAGCTTAGTCGGAGAGACCCAGTACTTC. As protein: CASSLVGETQYF.

This sequence joins TRBV2 and TRBJ1-3; D gene ambiguous. The germline CDR1 and CDR2 sequences are SNHLY and FYNNEI. CDR3 length: 15 amino acids. V was trimmed by 4 bases and J by 0 bases, leaving 10 bases between them. This CDR3 is CASSGFVLSGNTIYF. CDR3 in DNA: TGTGCCAGCAGTGGTTTCGTCCTCTCTGGAAACACCATATATTTT.

This sequence joins TRBV19 and TRBJ2-1, with D possibly matching TRBD1 (6 bases). CDR3 length equals 14 residues. Germline V gene data show CDR1 as LNHDA and CDR2 as SQIVND (reference sequence). Trimming left V 10 bases short and J 0 bases short, with 13 bases between. The CDR3 loop reads CATSRRGSYNEQFF. In DNA, the CDR3 is TGTGCCACATCCCGCAGGGGCTCCTACAATGAGCAGTTCTTC.

The rearrangement uses TRBV28 and TRBJ2-7; no clear D gene. Germline CDR1 MDHEN, CDR2 SYDVKM. This CDR3 spans 15 amino acids. With 4 bases removed from V and 2 bases from J, the gap between germline ends came to 15 bases. CDR3 sequence (DNA): TGTGCCAGCAGTTCCACTCGACCCTCGCCCTACGAGCAGTACTTC. This encodes CASSSTRPSPYEQYF.